This T cell receptor beta chain came from a study of T cell clusters in autoimmune cytopenias. TRB was amplified from 250 ng of peripheral blood genomic DNA per sample. TRB rearrangements were amplified by touch-down multiplex PCR with mixed TRB-A/B primers. TCRdb reprocessed the multiplex PCR reads and keeps a single row for each CDR3 protein, giving no DNA. The sample has about 15,000 distinct CDR3 sequences, and its top ten clones hold about 3.7%. Details on this clonotype: Its antigen is undetermined.

The CDR3 contains 12 residues. Notes on the study in general: The T cell clusters came from computational analysis alone and lack functional validation.

These data were likewise used in another study, on T cell repertoires in aging, cancer and after chemotherapy. That publication notes: Healthy donor repertoires were recorded over several months to years and showed clear clonal overlap.

This receptor was obtained from a human donor in good health. The rearrangement uses TRBV12-3 or TRBV12-4 and TRBJ2-1; TCRdb returns TRBD1, unconfirmable since there is no DNA. Input material: peripheral blood. The CDR3 is CASRGGGPEQFF.